The 27 T cell receptor beta chains given below trace back to one sample, sequenced in a study of T cell responses to AZD1222 COVID-19 vaccine. Generated by immunoSEQ multiplex PCR, the TCRdb table keeps only in-frame clones and is missing some. The profile covers tens of thousands of clones, with roughly nine tenths appearing a single time and about 7.3% taken by the ten largest. This material consisted of peripheral blood, taken on day 0 of AZD1222 vaccination. The receptors come from an adult in good health.

Only one count was recorded for this clone. The chain combines TRBV7-8 with TRBJ2-3; a weak D match, TRBD2 (5 bases). Trimming pared 5 bases from V and 11 bases from J, leaving 17 bases between. The length of the CDR3 is 13 residues. Per the germline V gene, CDR1 is SGHVS and CDR2 is FQNEAQ. DNA for the CDR3: TGTGCCAGCAGCCCACGGGAAGGGTCTGGGCAGTATTTT. Its translation is CASSPREGSGQYF. Drawing the rest from reference TRBV7-8 and TRBJ2-3, the complete variable domain is GAGVSQSPRYKVAKRGQDVALRCDPISGHVSLFWYQQALGQGPEFLTYFQNEAQLDKSGLPSDRFFAERPEGSVSTLKIQRTQQEDSAVYLCASSPREGSGQYFGPGTRLTVL.

The chain uses TRBV10-3 and TRBJ2-1; D call uncertain. CDR1 and CDR2 from the germline V gene are ENHRY and SYGVKD. Between the trimmed V and J ends, which lost 7 bases and 5 bases, there was a span of 12 bases. This CDR3 has 13 residues. This chain's CDR3 is CAITKTENNEQFF. CDR3 DNA: TGTGCCATCACCAAAACAGAGAACAATGAGCAGTTCTTC.

The chain uses TRBV19 and TRBJ2-7; D remains ambiguous. Germline CDR1 is LNHDA and CDR2 is SQIVND (reference sequence). V shed 4 bases and J shed 5 bases, with 15 bases lying between them. The CDR3 consists of 14 residues. The CDR3 nucleotides are TGTGCCAGTAGTAGTGGACGCATCCCCGACGAGCAGTACTTC. Translating gives CASSSGRIPDEQYF.

In its sample, this clone was seen once. The chain uses TRBV5-8 and TRBJ2-2; 11 bases align to TRBD2. This CDR3 is built from 17 residues. The germline CDR1 and CDR2 sequences are SGHTS and YDEGEE. With V trimmed by 3 bases and J by 4 bases, 8 bases remained unmatched. This chain's CDR3 is CASSSPGTSGSTGELFF. CDR3 DNA: TGTGCCAGCAGCTCTCCTGGGACTAGCGGCAGCACCGGGGAGCTGTTTTTT.

The gene calls are TRBV6-4 and TRBJ2-3; 10 bases line up with TRBD2. Per the germline V gene, CDR1 is MRHNA and CDR2 is SNTAGT. This CDR3 is 15 amino acids long. V lost 0 bases and J lost 5; bases outside the gene matches: 2. CDR3 bases: TGTGCCAGCAGTGACTCGGCTAGCGGGAGAGATACGCAGTATTTT. Translating gives CASSDSASGRDTQYF.

The chain links TRBV5-1 to TRBJ2-2, with D tentatively TRBD1 or TRBD2 (6 bases each). Germline-derived CDR1 and CDR2 are SGHRS and YFSETQ. With 4 bases removed from V and 3 bases from J, the gap between germline ends came to 16 bases. The CDR3 covers 16 residues. This CDR3 reads CASSPNWGADTGELFF. CDR3 sequence (DNA): TGCGCCAGCAGCCCCAATTGGGGGGCGGACACCGGGGAGCTGTTTTTT.

This clone showed up just a few times. This sequence joins TRBV25-1 and TRBJ2-1; 11 bases fit TRBD2. Unmatched junction bases numbered 8, after V lost 3 bases and J lost 4 bases. Per the germline V gene, CDR1 is MGHDK and CDR2 is SYGVNS. The CDR3 is 17 residues long. The CDR3 region is CASSEPTSGSLYNEQFF. The CDR3 DNA is TGTGCCAGCAGTGAGCCCACTAGCGGGAGCCTATACAATGAGCAGTTCTTC.

The rearrangement joins TRBV5-1 to TRBJ2-3; D not certain. V was cut by 3 bases and J by 6 bases, with 20 bases left in between. This CDR3 region has 16 residues. CDR1 SGHRS and CDR2 YFSETQ come from the germline V gene. CDR3 loop: CASSSGPSSGGDTQYF. CDR3 sequence (DNA): TGCGCCAGCAGCTCCGGTCCTTCTTCGGGTGGGGATACGCAGTATTTT.

The CDR3 nucleotides are TGTGCCAGCAGCTTGTGGGGGCGGGACGGGGGCTACACCTTC. Encoded protein: CASSLWGRDGGYTF. The chain recombines TRBV5-4 with TRBJ1-2; tentative D call: TRBD1 (6 bases). Germline V CDR1 and CDR2: SGHNT, YYREEE (reference sequence). Trimming stripped 1 base from V and 8 bases from J, with 15 bases between. The CDR3 has 14 residues.

This sequence joins TRBV6-5 and TRBJ2-2; D is unresolved. V lost 0 bases and J lost 0, with 8 bases in between. Per germline, CDR1 MNHEY and CDR2 SVGAGI. The CDR3 has 16 residues. CDR3 bases: TGTGCCAGCAGTTACTCGAGGCTAGCGAACACCGGGGAGCTGTTTTTT. Translation gives CASSYSRLANTGELFF.

The rearrangement links TRBV7-2 to TRBJ1-6; 8 bases match TRBD1. V shed 0 bases, J shed 6 bases, and the junction held 7 bases outside the gene matches. CDR3 length equals 17 residues. Germline V gene data show CDR1 as SGHTA and CDR2 as FQGNSA. CDR3 region: CASSLAFRTGSNSPLHF. CDR3 DNA sequence: TGTGCCAGCAGCTTAGCCTTCAGGACAGGGAGTAATTCACCCCTCCACTTT.

The V gene is TRBV6-5, the J gene TRBJ1-5; possible D gene TRBD1, 6 bases. From germline, CDR1 is MNHEY and CDR2 SVGAGI. The V and J ends lost 2 bases and 4 bases respectively, with 12 bases between them. This CDR3 spans 15 amino acids. The CDR3 protein is CASSYGRGGNQPQHF. The CDR3 DNA reads as TGTGCCAGCAGTTACGGCAGGGGTGGTAATCAGCCCCAGCATTTT.

The chain joins TRBV19 to TRBJ1-2, with TRBD1 identical over 7 bases. The V and J ends lost 4 bases and 5 bases, in that order; junction bases with no gene match: 10. Germline V lookup: CDR1 LNHDA, CDR2 SQIVND (reference sequence). This CDR3 contains 15 residues. The CDR3 loop reads CASSKGQAAGYGYTF. The CDR3 nucleotides are TGTGCCAGTAGTAAAGGACAGGCGGCGGGTTATGGCTACACCTTC.

V usage is TRBV5-1 and J usage is TRBJ2-7, with 7 bases that match TRBD2. Germline assignment: CDR1 SGHRS and CDR2 YFSETQ. CDR3 length: 15 residues. The junction had 3 bases not matched to a gene; V was cut back by 0 bases and J by 0 bases. The CDR3 sequence: CASSLAGGSSYEQYF. CDR3 coding DNA: TGCGCCAGCAGCTTGGCAGGCGGGAGCTCCTACGAGCAGTACTTC.

The chain joins TRBV28 to TRBJ2-7; 11 nucleotides align to TRBD1. Germline CDR1 and CDR2: MDHEN and SYDVKM. V lost 4 bases, J lost 6 bases, and 11 bases stayed unmatched. This CDR3 is 16 amino acids long. CDR3 DNA: TGTGCCAGCAGTTACTGGCGGGACAGGGGGGATAGCGAGCAGTACTTC. Its protein is CASSYWRDRGDSEQYF.

The gene calls are TRBV5-1 and TRBJ2-7, with 7 bases lining up with TRBD2. The V segment lost 3 bases and the J segment 4 bases; nucleotides outside the gene matches: 10. The CDR3 is made up of 15 amino acids. Germline loops: CDR1 SGHRS, CDR2 YFSETQ. DNA of the CDR3: TGCGCCAGCAGCTACGGGACGGGGGGATTTTACGAGCAGTACTTC. As protein: CASSYGTGGFYEQYF.

CDR3 in DNA: TGCGCCAGCAGCCAAGTTACAGGGGGCTCTAAAAAAAACATTCAGTACTTC. It translates to CASSQVTGGSKKNIQYF. The gene calls are TRBV4-1 and TRBJ2-4, with 9 bases identical to TRBD1. J gave up 4 bases and V 1 base, and 8 bases lay outside the gene matches. Per germline, CDR1 MGHRA and CDR2 YSYEKL. The CDR3 has 17 amino acids.

The rearrangement joins TRBV7-3 to TRBJ2-3, with D unresolved. Germline-derived CDR1 and CDR2 are SGHTA and FQGTGA. V dropped 8 bases and J dropped 1 base, with 10 bases sitting between them. This CDR3 comprises 13 residues. CDR3: CASLQEGTDTQYF. In nucleotides, the CDR3 is TGTGCCAGCCTCCAGGAAGGCACAGATACGCAGTATTTT. Full variable domain (rest looked up from reference TRBV7-3 and TRBJ2-3): GAGVSQTPSNKVTEKGKYVELRCDPISGHTALYWYRQSLGQGPEFLIYFQGTGAADDSGLPNDRFFAVRPEGSVSTLKIQRTERGDSAVYLCASLQEGTDTQYFGPGTRLTVL.

The chain uses TRBV28 and TRBJ1-5; D not resolved. The CDR3 length is 13 residues. Germline V gives CDR1 MDHEN, CDR2 SYDVKM. The V gene lost 10 bases and the J gene lost 3 bases, with 13 bases spanning the gap. The CDR3: CATHPGLNQPQHF. The DNA for the CDR3 is TGTGCCACCCATCCGGGCCTCAATCAGCCCCAGCATTTT. Full variable domain (missing parts from reference TRBV28 and TRBJ1-5): DVKVTQSSRYLVKRTGEKVFLECVQDMDHENMFWYRQDPGLGLRLIYFSYDVKMKEKGDIPEGYSVSREKKERFSLILESASTNQTSMYLCATHPGLNQPQHFGDGTRLSIL.

The CDR3 bases are TGCGCCAGCAGCTTGGCAGGGAAGAACACTGAAGCTTTCTTT. This translates into CASSLAGKNTEAFF. The chain employs TRBV5-1 and TRBJ1-1, with a possible D match to TRBD1 (5 bases). V lost 0 bases and J 1 base, leaving 7 bases between the germline ends. This CDR3 spans 14 amino acids. The germline V gene encodes CDR1 SGHRS and CDR2 YFSETQ.

This clone showed up just once. V and J are TRBV5-3 and TRBJ1-2; no clear D gene. TRBV5-3 is flagged as an ORF with uncertain function. Trimming took off 2 bases at V and 2 bases at J, with 16 bases between the two ends. The CDR3 loop spans 16 amino acids. The CDR3 DNA follows: TGTGCCAGAAGCTTAGGGTTATCCGATGGCAACTATGGCTACACCTTC. It codes for CARSLGLSDGNYGYTF.

The rearrangement joins TRBV5-1 to TRBJ1-2, with TRBD1 as a possible D gene (5 bases). This CDR3 contains 15 residues. CDR1 and CDR2 from the germline V gene are SGHRS and YFSETQ. Trimming removed 5 bases from V and 4 bases from J, with 18 bases in between. The CDR3 DNA is TGCGCCAGCAGTTCGGGCGGACATTCCACCTATGGCTACACCTTC. Protein product: CASSSGGHSTYGYTF.

The chain carries TRBV14 and TRBJ2-1, with 12 bases fitting TRBD2. CDR3 length: 16 amino acids. CDR1 and CDR2 from the germline V gene are SGHDN and FVKESK. J lost 8 bases, V lost 2 bases, and 7 bases had no gene match. The CDR3 DNA reads TGTGCCAGCAGCCAACCAAGGACTAGCGGGAACTATGAGCAGTTCTTC. Its translation is CASSQPRTSGNYEQFF.

The chain recombines TRBV5-1 with TRBJ1-3, with TRBD1 as a possible D gene (5 bases). Germline loops: CDR1 SGHRS, CDR2 YFSETQ. The CDR3 consists of 17 residues. Trimming cost V 0 bases and J 0 bases, with 13 bases left between them. The CDR3 loop is CASSLGGPIGSGNTIYF. In DNA, the CDR3 is TGCGCCAGCAGCTTGGGGGGACCGATCGGCTCTGGAAACACCATATATTTT. The entire variable domain, with the rest obtained from reference TRBV5-1 and TRBJ1-3, is as follows: KAGVTQTPRYLIKTRGQQVTLSCSPISGHRSVSWYQQTPGQGLQFLFEYFSETQRNKGNFPGRFSGRQFSNSRSEMNVSTLELGDSALYLCASSLGGPIGSGNTIYFGEGSWLTVV.

V usage is TRBV6-5 and J usage is TRBJ2-2; the match to TRBD1 covers 9 bases. J gave up 4 bases and V 5 bases, and 5 bases lay outside the gene matches. CDR1 and CDR2 from the germline V gene are MNHEY and SVGAGI. The CDR3 is 15 amino acids. The CDR3 sequence is CASSPGTGSTGELFF. In DNA, the CDR3 is TGTGCCAGCAGTCCCGGGACAGGGTCCACCGGGGAGCTGTTTTTT.

The chain carries TRBV5-1 and TRBJ1-2, with 7 bases identical to TRBD1. The CDR3 has 14 amino acids. With V trimmed by 1 base and J by 3 bases, 3 bases remained unmatched. Germline V lookup: CDR1 SGHRS, CDR2 YFSETQ. The CDR3 region is CASSLTGTDYGYTF. The CDR3 DNA is TGCGCCAGCAGCTTGACCGGGACAGACTATGGCTACACCTTC.

This chain uses TRBV9 with TRBJ1-1, with a possible D match to TRBD1 (6 bases). The CDR3 has 15 amino acids. From germline, CDR1 is SGDLS and CDR2 YYNGEE. V was shortened by 3 bases and J by 4 bases, with 16 bases between the two germline ends. The CDR3 spells CASSGPGAGVTEAFF. In nucleotides, the CDR3 is TGTGCCAGCAGCGGCCCGGGGGCCGGGGTCACTGAAGCTTTCTTT. The variable domain in full, completed from reference TRBV9 and TRBJ1-1, reads DSGVTQTPKHLITATGQRVTLRCSPRSGDLSVYWYQQSLDQGLQFLIQYYNGEERAKGNILERFSAQQFPDLHSELNLSSLELGDSALYFCASSGPGAGVTEAFFGQGTRLTVV.